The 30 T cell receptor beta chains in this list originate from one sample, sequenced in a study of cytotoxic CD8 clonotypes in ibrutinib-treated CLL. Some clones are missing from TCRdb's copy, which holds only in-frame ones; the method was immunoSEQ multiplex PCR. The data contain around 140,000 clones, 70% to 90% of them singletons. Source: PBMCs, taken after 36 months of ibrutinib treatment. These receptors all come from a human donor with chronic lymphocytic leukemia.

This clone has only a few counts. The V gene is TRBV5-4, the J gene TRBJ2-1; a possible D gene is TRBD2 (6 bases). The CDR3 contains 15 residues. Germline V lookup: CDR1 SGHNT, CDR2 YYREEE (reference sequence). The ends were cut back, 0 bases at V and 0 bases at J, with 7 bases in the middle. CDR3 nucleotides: TGTGCCAGCAGCTTGGAGCGGGCCTCCTACAATGAGCAGTTCTTC. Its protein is CASSLERASYNEQFF.

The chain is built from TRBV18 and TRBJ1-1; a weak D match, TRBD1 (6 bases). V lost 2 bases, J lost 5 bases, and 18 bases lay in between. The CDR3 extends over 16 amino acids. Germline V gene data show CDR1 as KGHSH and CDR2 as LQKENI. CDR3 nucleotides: TGTGCCAGCTCACCATGGCCGACAGGCGCGGGGACTGAAGCTTTCTTT. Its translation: CASSPWPTGAGTEAFF.

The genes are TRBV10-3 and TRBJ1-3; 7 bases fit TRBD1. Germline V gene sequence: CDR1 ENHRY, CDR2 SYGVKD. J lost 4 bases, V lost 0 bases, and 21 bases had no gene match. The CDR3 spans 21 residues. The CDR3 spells CAISESAWDSKPRGTGNTIYF. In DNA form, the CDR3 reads TGTGCCATCAGTGAGTCGGCCTGGGACAGTAAGCCCAGAGGGACCGGAAACACCATATATTTT.

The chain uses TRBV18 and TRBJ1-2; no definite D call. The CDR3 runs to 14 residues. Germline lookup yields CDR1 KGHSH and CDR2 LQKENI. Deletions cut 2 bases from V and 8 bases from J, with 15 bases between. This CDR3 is CASSPGRSLYGYTF. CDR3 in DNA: TGTGCCAGCTCACCAGGACGCTCCCTCTACGGCTACACCTTC.

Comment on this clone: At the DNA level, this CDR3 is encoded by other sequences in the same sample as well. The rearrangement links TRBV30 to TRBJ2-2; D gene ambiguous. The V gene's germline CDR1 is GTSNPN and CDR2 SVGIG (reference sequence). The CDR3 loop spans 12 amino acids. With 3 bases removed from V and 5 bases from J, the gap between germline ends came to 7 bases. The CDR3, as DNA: TGTGCCTGGAGACATCTTACCGGGGAGCTGTTTTTT. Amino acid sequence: CAWRHLTGELFF.

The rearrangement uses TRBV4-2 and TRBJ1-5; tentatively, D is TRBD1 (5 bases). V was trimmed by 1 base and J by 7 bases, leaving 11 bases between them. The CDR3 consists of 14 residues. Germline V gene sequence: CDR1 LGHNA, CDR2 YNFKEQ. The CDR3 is CASSQGPQGQPQHF. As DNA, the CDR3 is TGTGCCAGCAGCCAAGGGCCCCAGGGACAGCCCCAGCATTTT.

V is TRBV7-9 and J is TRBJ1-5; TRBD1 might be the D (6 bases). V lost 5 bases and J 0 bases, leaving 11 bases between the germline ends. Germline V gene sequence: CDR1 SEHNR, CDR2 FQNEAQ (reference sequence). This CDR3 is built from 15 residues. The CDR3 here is CASSPGQFSNQPQHF. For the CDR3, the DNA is TGTGCCAGCAGCCCAGGACAGTTTAGCAATCAGCCCCAGCATTTT.

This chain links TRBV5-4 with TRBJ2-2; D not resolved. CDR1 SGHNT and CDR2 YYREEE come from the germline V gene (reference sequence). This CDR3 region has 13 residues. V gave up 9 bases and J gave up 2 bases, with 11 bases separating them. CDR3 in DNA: TGTGCCATCCAGGACGGTAACACCGGGGAGCTGTTTTTT. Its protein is CAIQDGNTGELFF.

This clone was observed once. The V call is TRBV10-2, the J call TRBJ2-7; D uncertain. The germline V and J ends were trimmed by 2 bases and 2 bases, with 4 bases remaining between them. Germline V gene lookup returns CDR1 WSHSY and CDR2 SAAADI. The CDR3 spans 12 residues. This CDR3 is CASSEGPYEQYF. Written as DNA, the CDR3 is TGCGCCAGCAGTGAGGGCCCCTACGAGCAGTACTTC.

The CDR3 DNA reads as TGTGCCACCAGCAGAGACCCAAGCTCTGGAAACACCATATATTTT. Residues: CATSRDPSSGNTIYF. The chain links TRBV15 to TRBJ1-3; no firm D call. The V end lost 0 bases, the J end lost 0 bases, and 6 bases lay between the germline ends. The CDR3 is 15 residues long. Germline CDR1 is LNHNV and CDR2 is YYDKDF (reference sequence).

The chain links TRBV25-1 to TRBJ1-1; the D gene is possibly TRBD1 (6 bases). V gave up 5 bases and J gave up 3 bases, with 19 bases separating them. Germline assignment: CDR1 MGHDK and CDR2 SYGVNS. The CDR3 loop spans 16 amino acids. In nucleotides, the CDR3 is TGTGCCAGCAGTATCTCGGCCTTGGGGGCTCACACTGAAGCTTTCTTT. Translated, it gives CASSISALGAHTEAFF.

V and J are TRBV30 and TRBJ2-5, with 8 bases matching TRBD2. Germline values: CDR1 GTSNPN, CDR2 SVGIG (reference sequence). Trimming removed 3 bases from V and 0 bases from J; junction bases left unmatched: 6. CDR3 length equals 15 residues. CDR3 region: CAWRRLALYQETQYF. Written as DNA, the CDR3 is TGTGCCTGGAGGCGACTAGCGTTGTACCAAGAGACCCAGTACTTC.

This chain's CDR3 is CASSLMGARETQYF. CDR3 sequence (DNA): TGTGCCAGCAGCCTAATGGGGGCGCGAGAGACCCAGTACTTC. The chain recombines TRBV27 with TRBJ2-5, with a possible D match to TRBD1 (6 bases). V dropped 6 bases and J dropped 4 bases, with 15 bases sitting between them. The CDR3 loop spans 14 amino acids. The germline gives CDR1 MNHEY, CDR2 SMNVEV (reference sequence).

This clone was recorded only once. The CDR3 protein is CASSPVEGLNQPQHF. DNA of the CDR3: TGTGCCAGCAGTCCCGTAGAGGGGTTAAACCAGCCCCAGCATTTT. The chain is built from TRBV7-8 and TRBJ1-5; D might be TRBD1 (5 bases). Trimming left V 6 bases short and J 7 bases short, with 19 bases between. CDR1 SGHVS and CDR2 FQNEAQ come from the germline V gene. The CDR3 covers 15 residues.

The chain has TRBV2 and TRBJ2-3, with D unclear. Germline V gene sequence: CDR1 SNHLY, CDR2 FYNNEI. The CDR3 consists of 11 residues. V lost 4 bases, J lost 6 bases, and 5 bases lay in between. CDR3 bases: TGTGCCAGCAGTGTTAAGGATACGCAGTATTTT. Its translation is CASSVKDTQYF. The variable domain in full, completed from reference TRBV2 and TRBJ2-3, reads EPEVTQTPSHQVTQMGQEVILRCVPISNHLYFYWYRQILGQKVEFLVSFYNNEISEKSEIFDDQFSVERPDGSNFTLKIRSTKLEDSAMYFCASSVKDTQYFGPGTRLTVL.

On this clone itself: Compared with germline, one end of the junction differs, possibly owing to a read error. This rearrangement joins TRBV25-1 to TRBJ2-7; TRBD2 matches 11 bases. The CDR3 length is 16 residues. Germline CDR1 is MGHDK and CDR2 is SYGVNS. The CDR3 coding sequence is TGTGCCAGCAGTTCCCTACGGGGCGCTAGCGGGGGGCCTCTGCACTTC. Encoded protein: CASSSLRGASGGPLHF.

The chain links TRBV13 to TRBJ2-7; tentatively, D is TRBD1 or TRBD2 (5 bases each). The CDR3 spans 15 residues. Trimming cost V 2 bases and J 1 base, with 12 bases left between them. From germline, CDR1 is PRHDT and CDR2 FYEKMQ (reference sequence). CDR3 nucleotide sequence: TGTGCCAGCAGCTTACCCGGGGCCGGGTCCTACGAGCAGTACTTC. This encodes CASSLPGAGSYEQYF.

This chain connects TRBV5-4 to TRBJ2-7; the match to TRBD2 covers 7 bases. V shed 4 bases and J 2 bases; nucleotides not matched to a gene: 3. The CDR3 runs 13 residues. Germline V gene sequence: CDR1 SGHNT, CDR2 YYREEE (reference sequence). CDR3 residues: CASSPGLAYEQYF. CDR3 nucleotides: TGTGCCAGCAGCCCAGGACTAGCCTACGAGCAGTACTTC.

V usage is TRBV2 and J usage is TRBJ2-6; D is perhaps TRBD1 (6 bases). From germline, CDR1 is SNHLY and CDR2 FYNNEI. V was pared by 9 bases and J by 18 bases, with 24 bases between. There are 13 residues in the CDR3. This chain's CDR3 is CASERTDFSGRTF. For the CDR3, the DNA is TGTGCCAGTGAAAGGACAGACTTTTCTGGGAGGACTTTC.

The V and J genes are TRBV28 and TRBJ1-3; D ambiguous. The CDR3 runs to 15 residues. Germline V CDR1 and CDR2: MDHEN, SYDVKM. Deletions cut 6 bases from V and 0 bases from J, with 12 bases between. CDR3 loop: CASRGRLTSGNTIYF. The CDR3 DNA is TGTGCCAGCAGAGGCAGACTAACCTCTGGAAACACCATATATTTT.

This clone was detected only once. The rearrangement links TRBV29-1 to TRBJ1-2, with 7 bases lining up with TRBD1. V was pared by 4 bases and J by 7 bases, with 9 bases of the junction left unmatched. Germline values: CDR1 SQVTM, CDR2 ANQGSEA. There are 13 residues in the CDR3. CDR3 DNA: TGCAGCGTTGCGACAGGGACTATTTCTGGCTACACCTTC. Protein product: CSVATGTISGYTF.

DNA of the CDR3: TGTGCCAGCAGTTTAGATCCGCTGGCAGTTGAGACCGGGGAGCTGTTTTTT. This sequence encodes CASSLDPLAVETGELFF. The V call is TRBV27, the J call TRBJ2-2; no clear D gene. The CDR3 has 17 residues. Per germline, CDR1 MNHEY and CDR2 SMNVEV (reference sequence). The V and J ends lost 2 bases and 5 bases respectively, with 18 bases between them.

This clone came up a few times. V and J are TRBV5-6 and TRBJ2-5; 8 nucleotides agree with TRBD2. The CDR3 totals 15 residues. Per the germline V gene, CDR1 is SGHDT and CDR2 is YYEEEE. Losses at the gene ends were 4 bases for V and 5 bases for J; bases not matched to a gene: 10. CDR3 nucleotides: TGTGCCAGCAGCCCAGCGGGGGCAACTTTGGAGACCCAGTACTTC. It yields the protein CASSPAGATLETQYF.

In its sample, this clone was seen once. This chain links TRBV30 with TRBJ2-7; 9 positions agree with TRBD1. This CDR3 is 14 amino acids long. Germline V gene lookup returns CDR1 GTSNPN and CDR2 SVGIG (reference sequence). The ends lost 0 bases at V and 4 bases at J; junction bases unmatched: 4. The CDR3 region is CAWSVDRGLYEQYF. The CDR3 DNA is TGTGCCTGGAGTGTGGACAGGGGATTATACGAGCAGTACTTC.

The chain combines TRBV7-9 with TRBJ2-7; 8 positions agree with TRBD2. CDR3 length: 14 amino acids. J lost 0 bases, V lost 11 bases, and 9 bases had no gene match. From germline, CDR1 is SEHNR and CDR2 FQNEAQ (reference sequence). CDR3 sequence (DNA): TGTGCCGTCCTAGCGGGTGAGAGCTCCTACGAGCAGTACTTC. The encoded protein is CAVLAGESSYEQYF. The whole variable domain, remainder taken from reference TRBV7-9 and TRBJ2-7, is DTGVSQNPRHKITKRGQNVTFRCDPISEHNRLYWYRQTLGQGPEFLTYFQNEAQLEKSRLLSDRFSAERPKGSFSTLEIQRTEQGDSAMYLCAVLAGESSYEQYFGPGTRLTVT.

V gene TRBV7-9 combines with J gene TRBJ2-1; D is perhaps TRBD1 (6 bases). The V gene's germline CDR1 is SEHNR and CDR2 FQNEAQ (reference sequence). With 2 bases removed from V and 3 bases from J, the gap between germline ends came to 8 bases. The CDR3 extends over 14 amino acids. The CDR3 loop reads CASSLRDIYNEQFF. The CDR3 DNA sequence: TGTGCCAGCAGCTTACGGGACATCTACAATGAGCAGTTCTTC.

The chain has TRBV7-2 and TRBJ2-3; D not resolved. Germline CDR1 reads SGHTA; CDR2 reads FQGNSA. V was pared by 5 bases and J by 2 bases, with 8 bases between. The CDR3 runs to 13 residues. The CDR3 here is CASSGMYTDTQYF. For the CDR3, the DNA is TGTGCCAGCAGCGGGATGTACACAGATACGCAGTATTTT.

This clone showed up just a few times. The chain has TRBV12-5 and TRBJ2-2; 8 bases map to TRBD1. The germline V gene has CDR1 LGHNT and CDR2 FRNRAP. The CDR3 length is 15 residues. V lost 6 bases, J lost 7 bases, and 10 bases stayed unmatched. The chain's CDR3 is CASGSPGGAVGELFF. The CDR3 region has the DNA TGTGCTAGTGGGTCACCAGGGGGCGCGGTCGGGGAGCTGTTTTTT. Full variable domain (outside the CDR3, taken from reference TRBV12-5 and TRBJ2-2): DARVTQTPRHKVTEMGQEVTMRCQPILGHNTVFWYRQTMMQGLELLAYFRNRAPLDDSGMPKDRFSAEMPDATLATLKIQPSEPRDSAVYFCASGSPGGAVGELFFGEGSRLTVL.

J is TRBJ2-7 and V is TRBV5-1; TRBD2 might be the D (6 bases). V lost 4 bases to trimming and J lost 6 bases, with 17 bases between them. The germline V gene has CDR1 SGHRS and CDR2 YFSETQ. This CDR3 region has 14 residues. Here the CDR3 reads CASSDGTAWGEQYF. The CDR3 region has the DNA TGCGCCAGCAGCGATGGGACTGCCTGGGGCGAGCAGTACTTC.

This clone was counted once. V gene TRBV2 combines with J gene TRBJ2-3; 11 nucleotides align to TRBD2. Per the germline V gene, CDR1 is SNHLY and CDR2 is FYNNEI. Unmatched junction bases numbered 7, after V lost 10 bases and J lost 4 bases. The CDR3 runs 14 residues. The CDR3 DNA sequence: TGTGCCAATCCTAGCGGGAGGTTGGCAGATACGCAGTATTTT. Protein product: CANPSGRLADTQYF.